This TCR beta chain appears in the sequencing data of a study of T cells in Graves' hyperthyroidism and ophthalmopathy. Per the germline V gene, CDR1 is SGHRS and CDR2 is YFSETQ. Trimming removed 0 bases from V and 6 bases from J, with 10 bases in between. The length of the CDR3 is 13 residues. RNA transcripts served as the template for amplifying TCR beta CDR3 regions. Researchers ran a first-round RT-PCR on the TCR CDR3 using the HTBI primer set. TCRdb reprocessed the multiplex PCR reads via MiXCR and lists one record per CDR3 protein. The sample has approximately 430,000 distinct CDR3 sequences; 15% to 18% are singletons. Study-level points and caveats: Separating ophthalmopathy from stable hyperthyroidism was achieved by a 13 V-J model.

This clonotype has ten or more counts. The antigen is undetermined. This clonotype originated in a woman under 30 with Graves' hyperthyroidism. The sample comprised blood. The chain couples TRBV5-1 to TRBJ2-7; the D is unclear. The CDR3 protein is CASSLESYGEQYF. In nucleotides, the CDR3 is TGCGCCAGCAGCTTGGAGTCCTACGGCGAGCAGTACTTC.